These 5 T cell receptor beta chains originate from one sample sequenced in a study of T cells in Graves' hyperthyroidism and ophthalmopathy. TCR beta CDR3 sequences were amplified from RNA transcripts. A set of HTBI primers served as the primers for a first-round RT-PCR of the TCR CDR3. TCRdb called the multiplex PCR reads again in MiXCR, with one record for every CDR3 protein. The profile covers a few hundred thousand distinct CDR3 sequences, with about a sixth appearing a single time and under 8% taken by the ten largest. Input material: blood. Source of these receptors: a woman aged 25 to 39 with Graves' hyperthyroidism.

The chain recombines TRBV5-1 with TRBJ2-5; 15 bases are shared with TRBD2. Germline V lookup: CDR1 SGHRS, CDR2 YFSETQ. V was pared by 3 bases and J by 5 bases, with 5 bases of the junction left unmatched. The CDR3 length is 16 residues. The CDR3 DNA is TGCGCCAGCAGCTGGGGACTAGCGGGAGGAGAGGAGACCCAGTACTTC. It codes for CASSWGLAGGEETQYF.

This clonotype has more than one count but fewer than ten. The chain links TRBV20-1 to TRBJ2-1, with D perhaps TRBD1 or TRBD2 (5 bases each). Trimming shortened V by 3 bases and J by 3 bases, and 18 bases separated the two germline ends. This CDR3 is 16 amino acids long. In germline, CDR1 is DFQATT, CDR2 SNEGSKA (reference sequence). CDR3 nucleotides: TGCAGTGCTAGCCAAGGGACCGGTGGGCTCTACAATGAGCAGTTCTTC. Translated: CSASQGTGGLYNEQFF.

This clonotype was seen many times. In DNA, the CDR3 is TGTGCCAGCAGTACGACAGTTAATAATTCACCCCTCCACTTT. Residues: CASSTTVNNSPLHF. J is TRBJ1-6 and V is TRBV27, with D possibly being TRBD1 (5 bases). V was pared by 5 bases and J by 5 bases, with 10 bases between. Germline-derived CDR1 and CDR2 are MNHEY and SMNVEV (reference sequence). The CDR3 spans 14 residues.

This clonotype was counted ten times or more. The chain carries TRBV3-1 and TRBJ2-4; 8 bases agree with TRBD2. In germline, CDR1 is LGHDT, CDR2 YNNKEL (reference sequence). J gave up 5 bases and V 4 bases, and 22 bases lay outside the gene matches. The CDR3 is made up of 20 amino acids. The DNA of the CDR3 is TGTGCCAGCAGCCCGTTAAAAGGGATGGCGGGAGGCGGGTACGAAAACATTCAGTACTTC. Translating it yields CASSPLKGMAGGGYENIQYF.

The chain recombines TRBV4-3 with TRBJ2-5; D is perhaps TRBD2 (6 bases). The germline CDR1 and CDR2 sequences are LGHNA and YSLEER. V shed 0 bases and J shed 4 bases, with 12 bases lying between them. CDR3 size: 15 residues. CDR3 nucleotide sequence: TGCGCCAGCAGCCAAGAAGGGACTGGCATAGAGACCCAGTACTTC. The encoded protein is CASSQEGTGIETQYF.